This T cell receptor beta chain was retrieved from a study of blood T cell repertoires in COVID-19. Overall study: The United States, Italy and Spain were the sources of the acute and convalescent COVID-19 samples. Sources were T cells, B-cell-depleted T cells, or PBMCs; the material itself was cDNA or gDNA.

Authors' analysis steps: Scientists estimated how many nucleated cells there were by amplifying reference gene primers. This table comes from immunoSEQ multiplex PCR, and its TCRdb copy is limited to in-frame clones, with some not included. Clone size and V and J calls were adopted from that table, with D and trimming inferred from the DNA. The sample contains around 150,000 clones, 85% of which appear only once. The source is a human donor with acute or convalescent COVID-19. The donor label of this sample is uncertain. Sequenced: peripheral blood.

Here the CDR3 reads CASSPNGQGANTEAFF. DNA of the CDR3: TGTGCCAGCAGCCCAAACGGACAGGGGGCGAACACTGAAGCTTTCTTT. V gene TRBV28 combines with J gene TRBJ1-1; 11 bases match TRBD1. In germline, CDR1 is MDHEN, CDR2 SYDVKM. The CDR3 runs 16 residues. Trimming removed 6 bases from V and 1 base from J; junction bases left unmatched: 7.